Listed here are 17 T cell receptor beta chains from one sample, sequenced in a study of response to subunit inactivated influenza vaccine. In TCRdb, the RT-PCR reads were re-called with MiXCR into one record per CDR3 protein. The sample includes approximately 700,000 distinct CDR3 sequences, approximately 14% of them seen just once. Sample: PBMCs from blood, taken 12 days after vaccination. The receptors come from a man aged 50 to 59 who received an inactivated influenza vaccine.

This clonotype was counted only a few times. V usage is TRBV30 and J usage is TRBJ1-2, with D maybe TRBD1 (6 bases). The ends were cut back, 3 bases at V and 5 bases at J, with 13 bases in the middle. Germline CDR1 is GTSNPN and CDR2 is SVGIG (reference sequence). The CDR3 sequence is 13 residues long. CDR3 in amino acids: CAWSLQGNYGYTF. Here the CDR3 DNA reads TGTGCCTGGAGCCTACAGGGAAATTATGGCTACACCTTC.

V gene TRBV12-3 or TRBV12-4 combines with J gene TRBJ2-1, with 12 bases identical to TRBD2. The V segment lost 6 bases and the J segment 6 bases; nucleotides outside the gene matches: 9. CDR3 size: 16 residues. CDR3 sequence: CASSRATSGRSNEQFF. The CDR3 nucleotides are TGTGCCAGCAGCCGCGCAACTAGCGGGAGGAGCAATGAGCAGTTCTTC.

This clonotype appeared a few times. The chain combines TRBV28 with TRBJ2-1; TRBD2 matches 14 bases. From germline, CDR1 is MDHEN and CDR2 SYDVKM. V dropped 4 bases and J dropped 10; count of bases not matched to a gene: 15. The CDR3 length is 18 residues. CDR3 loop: CASSSLPGLAGASLEQFF. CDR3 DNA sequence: TGTGCCAGCAGTTCCCTCCCGGGACTAGCGGGGGCCTCCCTCGAGCAGTTCTTC. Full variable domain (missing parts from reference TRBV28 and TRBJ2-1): DVKVTQSSRYLVKRTGEKVFLECVQDMDHENMFWYRQDPGLGLRLIYFSYDVKMKEKGDIPEGYSVSREKKERFSLILESASTNQTSMYLCASSSLPGLAGASLEQFFGPGTRLTVL.

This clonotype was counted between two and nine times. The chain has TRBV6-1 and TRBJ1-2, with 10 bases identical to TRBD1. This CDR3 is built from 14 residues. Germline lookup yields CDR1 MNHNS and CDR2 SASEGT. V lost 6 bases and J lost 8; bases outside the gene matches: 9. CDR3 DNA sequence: TGTGCCAGCAGATTTTCCGGGACAGGGGACGGCTACACCTTC. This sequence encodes CASRFSGTGDGYTF.

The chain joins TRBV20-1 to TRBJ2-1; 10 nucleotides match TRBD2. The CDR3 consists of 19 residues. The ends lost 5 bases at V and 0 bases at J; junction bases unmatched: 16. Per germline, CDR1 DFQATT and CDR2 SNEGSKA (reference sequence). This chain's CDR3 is CSAHRGKGLAASSYNEQFF. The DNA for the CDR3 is TGCAGTGCTCATAGAGGTAAAGGACTAGCGGCGAGCTCCTACAATGAGCAGTTCTTC.

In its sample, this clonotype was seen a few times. CDR3 in amino acids: CASSYALDTQYF. CDR3 sequence (DNA): TGTGCCAGCAGTTACGCTCTAGATACGCAGTATTTT. The V gene is TRBV6-6, the J gene TRBJ2-3; no clear D gene. V lost 2 bases and J lost 5, with 5 bases in between. The CDR3 has 12 residues. The V gene's germline CDR1 is MNHNY and CDR2 SVGAGI (reference sequence).

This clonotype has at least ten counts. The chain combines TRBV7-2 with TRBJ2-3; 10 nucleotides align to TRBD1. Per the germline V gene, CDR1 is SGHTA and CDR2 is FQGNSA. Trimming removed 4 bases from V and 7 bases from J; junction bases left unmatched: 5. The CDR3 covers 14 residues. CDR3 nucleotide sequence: TGTGCCAGCAGCTACCGGGACAGGGGCCATACGCAGTATTTT. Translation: CASSYRDRGHTQYF.

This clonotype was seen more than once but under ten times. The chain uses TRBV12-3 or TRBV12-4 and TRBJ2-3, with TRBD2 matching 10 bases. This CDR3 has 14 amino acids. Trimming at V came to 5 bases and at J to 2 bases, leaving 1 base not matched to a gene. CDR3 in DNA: TGTGCCAGCAGTACTAGCGGGAACACAGATACGCAGTATTTT. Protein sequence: CASSTSGNTDTQYF.

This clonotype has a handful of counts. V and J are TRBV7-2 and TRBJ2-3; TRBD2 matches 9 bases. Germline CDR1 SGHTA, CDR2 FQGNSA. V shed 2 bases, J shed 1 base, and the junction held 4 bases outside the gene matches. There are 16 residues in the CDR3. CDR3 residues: CASSLYRTSGTDTQYF. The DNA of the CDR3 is TGTGCCAGCAGCTTATATAGGACTAGCGGCACAGATACGCAGTATTTT.

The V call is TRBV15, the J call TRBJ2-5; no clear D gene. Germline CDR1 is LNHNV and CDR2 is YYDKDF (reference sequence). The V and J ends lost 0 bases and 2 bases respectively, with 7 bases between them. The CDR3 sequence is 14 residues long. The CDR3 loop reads CATSRDLQQETQYF. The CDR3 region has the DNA TGTGCCACCAGCAGAGATCTTCAACAAGAGACCCAGTACTTC. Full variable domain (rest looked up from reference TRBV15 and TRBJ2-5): DAMVIQNPRYQVTQFGKPVTLSCSQTLNHNVMYWYQQKSSQAPKLLFHYYDKDFNNEADTPDNFQSRRPNTSFCFLDIRSPGLGDTAMYLCATSRDLQQETQYFGPGTRLLVL.

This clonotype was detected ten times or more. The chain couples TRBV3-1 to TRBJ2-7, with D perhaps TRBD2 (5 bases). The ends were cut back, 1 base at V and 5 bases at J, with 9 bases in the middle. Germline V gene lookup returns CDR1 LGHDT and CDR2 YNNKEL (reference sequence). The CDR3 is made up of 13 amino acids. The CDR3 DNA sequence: TGTGCCAGCAGCCAAGTTGACGGGAACGAGCAGTACTTC. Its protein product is CASSQVDGNEQYF.

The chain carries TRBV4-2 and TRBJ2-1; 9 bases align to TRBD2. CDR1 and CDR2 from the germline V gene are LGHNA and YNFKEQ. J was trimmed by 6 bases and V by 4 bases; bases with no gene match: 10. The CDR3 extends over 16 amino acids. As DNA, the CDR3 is TGTGCCAGCAGCCCTTCCGCTAGCGGGACCCCCAATGAGCAGTTCTTC. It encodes CASSPSASGTPNEQFF.

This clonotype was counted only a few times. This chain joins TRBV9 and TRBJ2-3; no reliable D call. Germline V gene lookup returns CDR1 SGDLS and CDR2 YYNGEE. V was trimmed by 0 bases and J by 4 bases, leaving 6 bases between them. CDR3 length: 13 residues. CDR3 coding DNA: TGTGCCAGCAGCGTAGATGATGCAGATACGCAGTATTTT. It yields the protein CASSVDDADTQYF.

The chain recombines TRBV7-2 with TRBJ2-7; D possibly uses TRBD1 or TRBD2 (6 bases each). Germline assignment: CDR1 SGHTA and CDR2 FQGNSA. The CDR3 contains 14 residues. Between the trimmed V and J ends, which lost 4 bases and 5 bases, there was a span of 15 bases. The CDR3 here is CASSSGAGHDEQYF. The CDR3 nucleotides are TGTGCCAGCAGCTCGGGGGCAGGGCACGACGAGCAGTACTTC.

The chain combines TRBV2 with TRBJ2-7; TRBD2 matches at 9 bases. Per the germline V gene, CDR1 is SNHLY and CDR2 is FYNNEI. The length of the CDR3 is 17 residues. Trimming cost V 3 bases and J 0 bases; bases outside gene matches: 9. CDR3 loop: CASSETRSGSISYEQYF. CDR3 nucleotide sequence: TGTGCCAGCAGTGAGACTCGTAGCGGGAGTATCTCCTACGAGCAGTACTTC.

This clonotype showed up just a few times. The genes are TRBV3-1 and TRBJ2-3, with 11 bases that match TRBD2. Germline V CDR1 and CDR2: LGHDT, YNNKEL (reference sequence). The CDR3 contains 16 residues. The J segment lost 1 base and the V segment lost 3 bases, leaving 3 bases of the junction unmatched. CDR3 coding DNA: TGTGCCAGCAGCCACGGGGGACTAGCGGGCACAGATACGCAGTATTTT. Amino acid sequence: CASSHGGLAGTDTQYF.

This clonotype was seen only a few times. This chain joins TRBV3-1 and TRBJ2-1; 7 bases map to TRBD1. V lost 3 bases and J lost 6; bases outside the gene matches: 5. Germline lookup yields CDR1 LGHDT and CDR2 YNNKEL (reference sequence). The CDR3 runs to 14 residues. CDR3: CASSQEDRTNEQFF. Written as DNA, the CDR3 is TGTGCCAGCAGCCAGGAGGACAGGACCAATGAGCAGTTCTTC.